This T cell receptor beta chain emerged from a study of blood T cells in healthy people across ages (dated by TCRdb to between 2015 and 2016). Background for the entire study: Template switching captured roughly one uniquely barcoded TCR beta cDNA molecule per two T cells in model experiments. Donors of different ages were randomly distributed across sequencing lanes to avoid experimental bias. Donors were grouped into four age groups: young (average about 15 years), middle-aged (approximately 41), aged (62) and long-lived (about 82). Using deep sequencing normalized with unique cDNA molecular identifiers, the study measured how TCR beta repertoire diversity changes with age. Using the same blood draw, the study looked at two additional independent replicas of 1 million unique cDNA reads for two donors, one aged 18 to 30 and the other aged 80 or older.

Regarding this clonotype: Its cognate antigen has yet to be identified. This may arise from a read error, as a much more abundant clone is one base away.

The library was obtained by 5' RACE. Sequencing took place on an Illumina HiSeq 2500. A second roughly 6 to 11 cycle PCR used a sample-barcoded 5' primer and a J-beta primer mix. A template-switch 5' adaptor carrying 12 random nucleotides introduced a unique molecular identifier onto each TCR beta cDNA molecule. Each sample yielded at least 2.5 million CDR3-containing paired-end reads. First-strand cDNA synthesis was performed from all RNA using the Mint cDNA synthesis kit, with priming by a TRBC-specific oligonucleotide. After uracil-DNA glycosylase treatment, a first 18-cycle PCR used universal primers M1SS and BC2_uni_R on all cDNA. The study's processing was this. Normalization of each sample was performed by random selection of 1 million high-quality reads, each carrying a distinct molecular identifier. Instead of being binned into consensus sequences, reads that shared molecular identifiers were thrown out. MiTCR, run with a Q25 quality threshold and the strictest error-elimination algorithm, handled CDR3 identification, clonotype clustering and error correction. A nonparametric unseen species model with Euler transformation was used to estimate a lower bound on total TCR beta diversity. TCRdb cleaned the public reads at Q25 with fastp, built clones with MiXCR and kept in-frame beta chains. Rows are unified per CDR3 protein, each entry keeping the most common DNA and genes. Here the V and J calls rest on TCRdb's processing, not on the authors' analysis. The sample table shows around 710,000 distinct CDR3 sequences, and roughly 47% are seen once. About 20% of the sample is in the top ten clones.

For CDR1 and CDR2, the germline V gene lists SQVTM and ANQGSEA. The junction carries 13 bases between V and J, which are trimmed by 0 bases and 11 bases respectively. The CDR3 contains 12 residues, cysteine and phenylalanine counted. Only the CDR3 DNA is retained, 36 bases long and in frame from the first base. What the authors observed across the whole study: The percentage of naive T cells measured by flow cytometry correlated strongly with observed TCR beta diversity. Since profiling was done on bulk unsorted PBMCs, naive and antigen-experienced compartments could not be conclusively compared. Donor CMV infection status was unknown, potentially confounding age-related changes in expanded clonotypes. Estimates of total diversity based on one million sequenced T cells were considered lower bounds and underestimates. Observed TCR beta diversity per million T cells fell roughly linearly with age, and a significant reduction was already apparent by age about 43. Compared with the aged group, more naive CD4+ T cells, fewer expanded clones and increased TCR diversity were shown by the long-lived group, suggesting age selection.

The 39 donors, aged 6 to 90 years, were systemically healthy Caucasian individuals from Russia. Around 9.9 milliliters of peripheral blood were collected from each donor into EDTA-treated Vacutainer tubes. PBMCs were isolated by Ficoll-Paque density-gradient centrifugation, with at least 7 million obtained per sample. Total RNA was extracted from PBMCs with Trizol reagent, with at least 5 micrograms obtained per sample. The percentages of naive CD45RAhigh/CD27high T cells were determined by flow cytometry on a PBMC aliquot from every donor. The sequence derives from a woman aged 60-70 years in good health. The material sequenced was blood. Rearrangement joined TRBV29-1 to TRBJ2-5; the D gene is perhaps TRBD2, from 6 matching bases. The CDR3 has the sequence CSVEEGGEVQYF. The DNA sequence is as follows: TGCAGCGTTGAAGAGGGGGGAGAAGTGCAGTACTTC.